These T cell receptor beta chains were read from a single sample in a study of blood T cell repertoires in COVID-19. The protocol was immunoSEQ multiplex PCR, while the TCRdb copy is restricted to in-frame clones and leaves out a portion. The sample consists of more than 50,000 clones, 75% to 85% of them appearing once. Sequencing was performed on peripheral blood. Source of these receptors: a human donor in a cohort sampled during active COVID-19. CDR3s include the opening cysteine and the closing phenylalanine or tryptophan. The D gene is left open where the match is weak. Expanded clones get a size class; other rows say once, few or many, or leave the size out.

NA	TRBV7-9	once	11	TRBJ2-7	TGTGCCAGCAGCTCGACTTACGAGCAGTACTTC	CASSSTYEQYF
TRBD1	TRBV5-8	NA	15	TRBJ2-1	TGTGCCAGCAGCCGGACAGGGGGAGAGTACAATGAGCAGTTCTTC	CASSRTGGEYNEQFF
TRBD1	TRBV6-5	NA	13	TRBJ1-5	TGTGCCAGCATCGGGGACAGGGTCCAGCCCCAGCATTTT	CASIGDRVQPQHF
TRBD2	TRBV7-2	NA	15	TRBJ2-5	TGTGCCAGCAGACAGCCGGGACTAGGGGCTGAGACCCAGTACTTC	CASRQPGLGAETQYF
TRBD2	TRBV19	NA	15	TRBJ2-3	TGTGCCAGTAGCCAAGCGGGGGTTGGCACAGATACGCAGTATTTT	CASSQAGVGTDTQYF
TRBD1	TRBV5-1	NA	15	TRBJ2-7	TGCGCCAGCAGGGCGACAGGGGCCCTAGGGGGCGAGCAGTACTTC	CASRATGALGGEQYF
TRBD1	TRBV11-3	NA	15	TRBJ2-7	TGTGCCAGCAGCTTAGTGTGGACAGGAGGCTACGAGCAGTACTTC	CASSLVWTGGYEQYF
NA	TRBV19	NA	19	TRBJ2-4	TGTGCCAGTAGTGTATCAACCGCCCAGGGACATTTAGCCAAAAACATTCAGTACTTC	CASSVSTAQGHLAKNIQYF
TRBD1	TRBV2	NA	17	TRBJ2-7	TGTGCCAGCAGTGAAGCCCGGCCCGGACAGGGCTCCTACGAGCAGTACTTC	CASSEARPGQGSYEQYF
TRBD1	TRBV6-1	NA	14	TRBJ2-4	TGTGCCAGCAGTGACGACAGGGCGGTAAACATTCAGTACTTC	CASSDDRAVNIQYF
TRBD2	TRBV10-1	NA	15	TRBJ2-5	TGCGCCAGTTCCCACTATAGCGGGGGCGGACAGACCCAGTACTTC	CASSHYSGGGQTQYF
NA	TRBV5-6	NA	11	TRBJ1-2	TGTGCCAGCAGCTTGGCCAGTGGCTACACCTTC	CASSLASGYTF
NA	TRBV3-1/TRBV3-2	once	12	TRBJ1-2	TGTGCCAGCAGCCAAGGCGGCTATGGCTACACCTTC	CASSQGGYGYTF
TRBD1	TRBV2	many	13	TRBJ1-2	TGTGCCAGCAGAGTGGGACAGCTCTATGGCTACACCTTC	CASRVGQLYGYTF
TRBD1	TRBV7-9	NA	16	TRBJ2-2	TGTGCCAGCAGCAATCCCGGGACAGGGATGACCGGGGAGCTGTTTTTT	CASSNPGTGMTGELFF
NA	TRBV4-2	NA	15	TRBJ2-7	TGTGCCAGCAGCCAAGAGGGGCTGGGTCTTGGCGAGCAGTACTTC	CASSQEGLGLGEQYF
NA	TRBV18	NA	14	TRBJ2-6	TGTGCCAGCTCACCATCCGGTGGGGCCAACGTCCTGACTTTC	CASSPSGGANVLTF
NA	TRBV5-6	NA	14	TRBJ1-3	TGTGCCAGCAGCTTGGTGAGCTCTGGAAACACCATATATTTT	CASSLVSSGNTIYF
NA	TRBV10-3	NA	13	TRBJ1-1	TGTGCCATCAGTGACAGGGCGAACACTGAAGCTTTCTTT	CAISDRANTEAFF
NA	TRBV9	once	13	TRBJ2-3	TGTGCCAGCAGCGTAGACTTTTTGGATACGCAGTATTTT	CASSVDFLDTQYF
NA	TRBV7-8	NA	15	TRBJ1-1	TGTGCCAGCAGCTTGGGGCCGGCCGCAAGAACTGAAGCTTTCTTT	CASSLGPAARTEAFF
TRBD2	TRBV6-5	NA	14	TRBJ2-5	TGTGCCAGCAAATTGGCGGGGGACCAAGAGACCCAGTACTTC	CASKLAGDQETQYF
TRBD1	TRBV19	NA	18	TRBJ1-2	TGTGCCAGTAGTATATCCTTCTTTAGGACAGGGGCTAACTATGGCTACACCTTC	CASSISFFRTGANYGYTF
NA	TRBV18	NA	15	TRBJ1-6	TGTGCCAGCTCACCGCCTGGGGGGGGGAATTCACCCCTCCACTTT	CASSPPGGGNSPLHF
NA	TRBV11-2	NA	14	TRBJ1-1	TGTGCCAGCAGCTGGGCAGGGGTGAACACTGAAGCTTTCTTT	CASSWAGVNTEAFF
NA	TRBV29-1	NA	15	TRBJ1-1	TGCAGCGTTGAAGATCGGGAGGGGGGGAGCACTGAAGCTTTCTTT	CSVEDREGGSTEAFF
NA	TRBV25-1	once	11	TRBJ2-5	TGTGCCAGCCGTGGTGAGGAGACCCAGTACTTC	CASRGEETQYF
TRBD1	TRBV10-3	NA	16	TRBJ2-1	TGTGCCATCAGTGAGTCGAACCCAGGGGGCTACAATGAGCAGTTCTTC	CAISESNPGGYNEQFF
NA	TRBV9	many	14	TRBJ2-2	TGTGCCAGCAGCGTAGAGGGGTACACCGGGGAGCTGTTTTTT	CASSVEGYTGELFF
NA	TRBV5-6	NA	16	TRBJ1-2	TGTGCCAGCAGCTTGGGGGGGCTGCAGGACGGCTATGGCTACACCTTC	CASSLGGLQDGYGYTF
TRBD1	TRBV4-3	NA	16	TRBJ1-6	TGCGCCAGCAGCCAGGGGACAGGAGAGGATAATTCACCCCTCCACTTT	CASSQGTGEDNSPLHF
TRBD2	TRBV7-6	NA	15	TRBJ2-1	TGTGCCAGCAGCCCAGTCCCAGCGGGGGGGAATGAGCAGTTCTTC	CASSPVPAGGNEQFF
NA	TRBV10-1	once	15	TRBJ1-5	TGCGCCTTAGGGGTGTTTGACACCGACAATCAGCCCCAGCATTTT	CALGVFDTDNQPQHF
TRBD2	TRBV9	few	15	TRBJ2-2	TGTGCCAGCAGCGCTAGCGGGGGGACCACCGGGGAGCTGTTTTTT	CASSASGGTTGELFF
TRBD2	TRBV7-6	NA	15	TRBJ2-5	TGTGCCAGCAGCCCAACTAGCGGGGGACAAGAGACCCAGTACTTC	CASSPTSGGQETQYF
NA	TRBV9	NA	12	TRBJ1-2	TGTGCCAGCAGGGGAGGGGACTATGGCTACACCTTC	CASRGGDYGYTF
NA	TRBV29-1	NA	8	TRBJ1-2	TGCAGCGTTGAAGTCCGCACCTTC	CSVEVRTF
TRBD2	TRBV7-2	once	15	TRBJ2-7	TGTGCCAGCAGCTTGGGACTAGCGGGGGGAAGGGAGCAGTACTTC	CASSLGLAGGREQYF
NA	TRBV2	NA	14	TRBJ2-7	TGTGCCATCATCACAGGGAAACGGCCCTACGAGCAGTACTTC	CAIITGKRPYEQYF